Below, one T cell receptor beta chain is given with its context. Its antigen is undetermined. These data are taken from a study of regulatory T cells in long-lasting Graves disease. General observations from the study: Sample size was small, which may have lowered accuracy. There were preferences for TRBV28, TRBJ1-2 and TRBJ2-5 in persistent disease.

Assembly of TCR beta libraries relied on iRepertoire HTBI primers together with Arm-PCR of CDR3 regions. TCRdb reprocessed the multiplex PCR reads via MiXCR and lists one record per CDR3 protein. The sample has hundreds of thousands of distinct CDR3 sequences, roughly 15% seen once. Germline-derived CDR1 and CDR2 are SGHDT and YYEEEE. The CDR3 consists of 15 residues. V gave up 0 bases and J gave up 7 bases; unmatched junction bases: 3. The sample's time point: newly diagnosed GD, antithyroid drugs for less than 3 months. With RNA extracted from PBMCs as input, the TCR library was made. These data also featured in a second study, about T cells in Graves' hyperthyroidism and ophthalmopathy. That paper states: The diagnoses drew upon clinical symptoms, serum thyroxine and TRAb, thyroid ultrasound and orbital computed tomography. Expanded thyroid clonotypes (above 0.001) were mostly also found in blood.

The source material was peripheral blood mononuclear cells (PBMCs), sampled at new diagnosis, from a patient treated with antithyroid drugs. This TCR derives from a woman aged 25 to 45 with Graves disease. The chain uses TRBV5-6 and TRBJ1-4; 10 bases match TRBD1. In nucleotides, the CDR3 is TGTGCCAGCAGCTTGGCTTGGGACAGGGGTGAAAAACTGTTTTTT. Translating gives CASSLAWDRGEKLFF.